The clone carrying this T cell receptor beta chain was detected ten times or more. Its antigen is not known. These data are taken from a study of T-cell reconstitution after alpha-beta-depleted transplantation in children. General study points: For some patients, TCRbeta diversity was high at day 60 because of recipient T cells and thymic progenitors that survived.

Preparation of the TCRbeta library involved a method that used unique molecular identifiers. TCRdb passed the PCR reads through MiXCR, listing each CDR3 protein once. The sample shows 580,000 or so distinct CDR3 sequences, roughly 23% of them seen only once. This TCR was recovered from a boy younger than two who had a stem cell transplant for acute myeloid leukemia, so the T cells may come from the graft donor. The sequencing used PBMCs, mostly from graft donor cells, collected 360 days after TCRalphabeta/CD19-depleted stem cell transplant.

CDR3 sequence (DNA): TGTGCCAGCAGTCCCAACCGACAGGGAGGCAATCAGCCCCAGCATTTT. Encoded protein: CASSPNRQGGNQPQHF. V is TRBV12-3 or TRBV12-4 and J is TRBJ1-5, with 7 bases aligning to TRBD1. Germline trimming cut 5 bases from V and 2 bases from J; bases unmatched to any gene: 9. This CDR3 is built from 16 residues.